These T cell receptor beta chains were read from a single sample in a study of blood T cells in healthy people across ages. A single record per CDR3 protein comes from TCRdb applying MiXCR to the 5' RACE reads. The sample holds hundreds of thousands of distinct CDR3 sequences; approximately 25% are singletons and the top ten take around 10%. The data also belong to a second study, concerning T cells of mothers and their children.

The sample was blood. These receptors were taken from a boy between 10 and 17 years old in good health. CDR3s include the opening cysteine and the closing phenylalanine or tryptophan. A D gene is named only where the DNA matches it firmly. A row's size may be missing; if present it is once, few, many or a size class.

CSASPTGGSYGYTF | few | TRBV20-1 | TRBD1 | TRBJ1-2
CASSQWPLGVAGGQETQYF | NA | TRBV4-2 | TRBD2 | NA
CASGKGDKGAAFF | few | TRBV5-1 | TRBD1 | TRBJ1-1
CASNKEAYIQYF | few | TRBV2 | NA | TRBJ2-4
CASSQDPGTGGLHEQFF | few | TRBV4-3 | TRBD1 | NA
CASSPKVELPLYNEQFF | NA | TRBV5-1 | NA | NA
CSVKDWSESDEKLFF | few | TRBV29-1 | NA | TRBJ1-4
CASSYNGMEQYF | NA | TRBV6-2/TRBV6-3 | NA | TRBJ2-5
CASSLGQPSNQPQHF | NA | TRBV7-2 | NA | TRBJ1-5
CASSALAGESYNEQFF | few | TRBV9 | TRBD2 | TRBJ2-1
CASRAGLPPYEQYF | few | TRBV7-2 | NA | NA
CASSVAQRTDTQYF | many | TRBV9 | NA | TRBJ2-3
CASSFESGTQETQYF | few | TRBV5-1 | TRBD2 | TRBJ2-5
CASSPELAGTQYF | few | TRBV7-7 | TRBD2 | TRBJ2-3
CASSYAEGKEQFF | NA | TRBV6-5 | NA | TRBJ2-1
CASTHGGLRNTEAFF | few | TRBV6-5 | NA | TRBJ1-1
CASSLGRPYGYTF | few | TRBV12-3/TRBV12-4 | NA | TRBJ1-2
CASSCCGVEAFF | NA | TRBV28 | NA | TRBJ1-1
CASSQGASYGVAKNIQYF | few | TRBV4-1 | NA | TRBJ2-4
CASSPQGIADTQYF | few | TRBV7-6 | NA | TRBJ2-3
CASSPTGQREQETQYF | few | TRBV7-3 | TRBD1 | TRBJ2-5
CASSLVLVVGPYEQYF | NA | TRBV7-8 | NA | TRBJ2-7
CASSYSGTGPSEQYF | few | TRBV6-5 | TRBD1 | TRBJ2-7
CASSGHNEQFF | NA | TRBV2 | NA | TRBJ2-1
CSAPTRGVNQPQHF | few | TRBV20-1 | NA | TRBJ1-5
CSARETVNEKLFF | NA | TRBV20-1 | NA | TRBJ1-4
CASSRDRRASMYGHTF | few | TRBV7-2 | NA | TRBJ1-2
CASSQETGSSYNSPLHF | NA | TRBV4-3 | NA | TRBJ1-6
CASSTGLAGFYEQYF | NA | TRBV28 | TRBD2 | TRBJ2-7
CASSQVLSVTKGEETQYF | once | TRBV4-1 | NA | TRBJ2-5
CSARAGTGGTGELFF | few | TRBV20-1 | TRBD1 | TRBJ2-2
CASSIGTRGVYNEQFF | NA | TRBV12-3/TRBV12-4 | TRBD2 | TRBJ2-1
CASSFKYSYEQYF | many | TRBV13 | NA | NA
CASSPGSDPTYEQYF | few | TRBV18 | NA | NA
CASSLRGGSTEAFF | NA | TRBV27 | NA | TRBJ1-1
CASSERAGVYNEQFF | few | TRBV2 | NA | TRBJ2-1
CASRPEIAGYNEQFF | NA | TRBV5-1 | TRBD2 | NA
CASSSESRDRYQETQYF | NA | TRBV7-8 | NA | TRBJ2-5
CASSLALSLPPYEQYF | NA | TRBV7-8 | NA | TRBJ2-7
CASSLRGFGYEQYF | NA | TRBV12-3/TRBV12-4 | NA | NA
CASSRDSFREQYF | NA | TRBV9 | NA | TRBJ2-7
CASSLPGQRNEKLFF | NA | TRBV7-2 | NA | TRBJ1-4
CASSLRVNSYNEQFF | once | TRBV7-7 | NA | TRBJ2-1
CSAPTSGGASHEQYF | few | TRBV20-1 | TRBD2 | NA
CASNPLSPGRHQETQYF | NA | TRBV28 | NA | TRBJ2-5
CASSPWTGGSYGYTF | many | TRBV9 | TRBD1 | TRBJ1-2
CSAARQGLTYEQYF | few | TRBV20-1 | NA | TRBJ2-7
CASSPNPEAGELFF | few | TRBV9 | NA | TRBJ2-2
CASRLGGGEQFF | NA | TRBV27 | NA | TRBJ2-1
CASSHFRGAKNIQYF | few | TRBV4-3 | NA | TRBJ2-4
CASSGLAVGETQYF | NA | TRBV9 | TRBD2 | TRBJ2-5
CASSQGISQQETQYF | NA | TRBV4-2 | NA | TRBJ2-5
CSSETLYEQYF | NA | TRBV28 | NA | TRBJ2-7
CASSPTGIYEQYF | few | TRBV25-1 | NA | TRBJ2-7
CSLKDRAYEQYF | NA | TRBV29-1 | TRBD1 | TRBJ2-7
CASSLVRASGNYNEQFF | NA | TRBV13 | TRBD2 | TRBJ2-1
CASSPGPAGISNIQYF | NA | TRBV28 | TRBD2 | TRBJ2-4